A selection of T cell receptor beta chains follows, all from one sample in a study of blood T cell repertoires in COVID-19. Clones were sequenced by immunoSEQ multiplex PCR, and TCRdb holds only the in-frame ones, with some missing. This table holds 95,000 to 110,000 clones, roughly 90% found once. Sequencing was carried out using peripheral blood. The receptors originated from a woman aged 55-70 years with acute or convalescent COVID-19. The CDR3 runs from the conserved cysteine through the conserved F or W. D genes are given only for firm matches. Only some rows state a clone size, as once, few, many or a class for expanded clones.

cdr3_length: 16; j_call: TRBJ1-1; clone_size: -; d_call: -; v_call: TRBV2; cdr3_aa: CASSERAGRVNTEAFF; cdr3_nt: TGTGCCAGCAGTGAAAGAGCAGGGCGAGTCAACACTGAAGCTTTCTTT
cdr3_length: 15; j_call: TRBJ1-3; clone_size: -; d_call: -; v_call: TRBV7-2; cdr3_aa: CASSLGPSLGETIYF; cdr3_nt: TGTGCCAGCAGCTTAGGGCCGAGCCTAGGTGAAACCATATATTTT
cdr3_length: 14; j_call: TRBJ2-5; clone_size: -; d_call: -; v_call: TRBV6-5; cdr3_aa: CASALSNSQETQYF; cdr3_nt: TGTGCCAGCGCGCTTAGTAATAGCCAAGAGACCCAGTACTTC
cdr3_length: 15; j_call: TRBJ2-7; clone_size: few; d_call: TRBD2; v_call: TRBV4-2; cdr3_aa: CASSQGLAVNYEQYF; cdr3_nt: TGTGCCAGCAGCCAAGGACTAGCCGTGAACTACGAGCAGTACTTC
cdr3_length: 14; j_call: TRBJ2-1; clone_size: -; d_call: TRBD2; v_call: TRBV6-5; cdr3_aa: CASISLAASNEQFF; cdr3_nt: TGTGCCAGCATAAGTCTAGCGGCTTCCAATGAGCAGTTCTTC
cdr3_length: 16; j_call: TRBJ2-1; clone_size: -; d_call: TRBD2; v_call: TRBV19; cdr3_aa: CASSPGTSGRLSEQFF; cdr3_nt: TGTGCCAGTAGTCCAGGGACTAGCGGGAGACTAAGTGAGCAGTTCTTC
cdr3_length: 12; j_call: TRBJ1-4; clone_size: once; d_call: -; v_call: TRBV30; cdr3_aa: CAWKQPNEKLFF; cdr3_nt: TGTGCCTGGAAACAGCCAAATGAAAAACTGTTTTTT
cdr3_length: 11; j_call: TRBJ2-5; clone_size: -; d_call: -; v_call: TRBV6-4; cdr3_aa: CAGPQGETQYF; cdr3_nt: TGTGCCGGACCTCAGGGAGAGACCCAGTACTTC
cdr3_length: 14; j_call: TRBJ1-5; clone_size: -; d_call: TRBD1; v_call: TRBV2; cdr3_aa: CASSDRVGNQPQHF; cdr3_nt: TGTGCCAGCAGCGACAGGGTCGGCAATCAGCCCCAGCATTTT
cdr3_length: 13; j_call: TRBJ1-2; clone_size: -; d_call: -; v_call: TRBV28; cdr3_aa: CASSLSLNYGYTF; cdr3_nt: TGTGCCAGCAGTTTAAGCCTAAACTATGGCTACACCTTC
cdr3_length: 16; j_call: TRBJ1-1; clone_size: -; d_call: TRBD1; v_call: TRBV6-5; cdr3_aa: CASSYTLDRGRTEAFF; cdr3_nt: TGTGCCAGCAGTTACACTTTAGACAGGGGCAGGACTGAAGCTTTCTTT
cdr3_length: 14; j_call: TRBJ1-1; clone_size: -; d_call: -; v_call: TRBV6-5; cdr3_aa: CASRVTAGGTEAFF; cdr3_nt: TGTGCCAGCAGAGTTACGGCGGGGGGCACTGAAGCTTTCTTT
cdr3_length: 13; j_call: TRBJ2-1; clone_size: once; d_call: TRBD1; v_call: TRBV28; cdr3_aa: CASRNRGVHEQFF; cdr3_nt: TGTGCCAGCAGAAACAGGGGTGTCCATGAGCAGTTCTTC
cdr3_length: 16; j_call: TRBJ2-5; clone_size: once; d_call: TRBD2; v_call: TRBV7-2; cdr3_aa: CASSLSGTRGQETQYF; cdr3_nt: TGTGCCAGCAGCTTGTCCGGGACTAGAGGCCAGGAGACCCAGTACTTC
cdr3_length: 15; j_call: TRBJ2-1; clone_size: -; d_call: TRBD2; v_call: TRBV5-4; cdr3_aa: CASSPPGLAGGEQFF; cdr3_nt: TGTGCCAGCAGCCCGCCGGGACTAGCGGGGGGGGAGCAGTTCTTC
cdr3_length: 14; j_call: TRBJ1-5; clone_size: -; d_call: -; v_call: TRBV27; cdr3_aa: CASSLSGGNQPQHF; cdr3_nt: TGTGCCAGCAGTTTATCAGGAGGCAATCAGCCCCAGCATTTT
cdr3_length: 16; j_call: TRBJ2-1; clone_size: few; d_call: TRBD1; v_call: TRBV5-4; cdr3_aa: CASSPRTGKDYNEQFF; cdr3_nt: TGTGCCAGCAGCCCTCGGACAGGGAAGGACTACAATGAGCAGTTCTTC
cdr3_length: 15; j_call: TRBJ2-1; clone_size: -; d_call: TRBD2; v_call: TRBV6-4; cdr3_aa: CASSAGLAGVNEQFF; cdr3_nt: TGTGCCAGCAGTGCCGGACTAGCGGGAGTTAATGAGCAGTTCTTC
cdr3_length: 15; j_call: TRBJ2-1; clone_size: once; d_call: TRBD2; v_call: TRBV7-9; cdr3_aa: CASSPGLAVYNEQFF; cdr3_nt: TGTGCCAGCAGCCCGGGACTAGCGGTTTACAATGAGCAGTTCTTC
cdr3_length: 13; j_call: TRBJ1-1; clone_size: once; d_call: -; v_call: TRBV19; cdr3_aa: CASSTDSNTEAFF; cdr3_nt: TGTGCCAGTAGTACTGACAGTAACACTGAAGCTTTCTTT
cdr3_length: 11; j_call: TRBJ2-1; clone_size: -; d_call: -; v_call: TRBV7-2; cdr3_aa: CASSLNYEQFF; cdr3_nt: TGTGCCAGCAGCTTAAACTATGAGCAGTTCTTC
cdr3_length: 11; j_call: TRBJ2-1; clone_size: once; d_call: TRBD1; v_call: TRBV20-1; cdr3_aa: CSARGGTGQFF; cdr3_nt: TGCAGTGCCCGAGGGGGGACAGGGCAGTTCTTC
cdr3_length: 15; j_call: TRBJ1-3; clone_size: -; d_call: -; v_call: TRBV6-6; cdr3_aa: CASIDGYSGGNTIYF; cdr3_nt: TGTGCCAGCATCGACGGGTACAGCGGAGGGAACACCATATATTTT
cdr3_length: 16; j_call: TRBJ2-5; clone_size: -; d_call: -; v_call: TRBV3-1/TRBV3-2; cdr3_aa: CASSPTRGRGVETQYF; cdr3_nt: TGTGCCAGCAGCCCTACAAGGGGGCGGGGAGTGGAGACCCAGTACTTC
cdr3_length: 14; j_call: TRBJ2-7; clone_size: -; d_call: -; v_call: TRBV2; cdr3_aa: CASRRTPSLYEQYF; cdr3_nt: TGTGCCAGCAGACGGACACCGTCCCTCTACGAGCAGTACTTC
cdr3_length: 13; j_call: TRBJ1-6; clone_size: -; d_call: -; v_call: TRBV10-3; cdr3_aa: CAISLSSGAPLHF; cdr3_nt: TGTGCCATCAGTCTGTCGTCCGGGGCACCCCTCCACTTT
cdr3_length: 21; j_call: TRBJ2-1; clone_size: -; d_call: TRBD2; v_call: TRBV5-1; cdr3_aa: CASSLGFPGLAGGGSYNEQFF; cdr3_nt: TGCGCCAGCAGCTTGGGGTTTCCGGGACTAGCGGGAGGAGGGTCCTACAATGAGCAGTTCTTC
cdr3_length: 17; j_call: TRBJ2-5; clone_size: -; d_call: TRBD2; v_call: TRBV5-1; cdr3_aa: CASSPSRGLAGQETQYF; cdr3_nt: TGCGCCAGCAGCCCCTCCCGAGGGCTAGCGGGACAAGAGACCCAGTACTTC
cdr3_length: 9; j_call: TRBJ2-1; clone_size: -; d_call: -; v_call: TRBV29-1; cdr3_aa: CSVEGAQFF; cdr3_nt: TGCAGCGTTGAAGGGGCGCAGTTCTTC
cdr3_length: 15; j_call: TRBJ1-6; clone_size: -; d_call: -; v_call: TRBV2; cdr3_aa: CASSVGQGSNSPLHF; cdr3_nt: TGTGCCAGCAGTGTGGGGCAGGGGAGTAATTCACCCCTCCACTTT
cdr3_length: 14; j_call: TRBJ1-4; clone_size: -; d_call: -; v_call: TRBV28; cdr3_aa: CASSLPATNEKLFF; cdr3_nt: TGTGCCAGCAGTTTACCAGCAACTAATGAAAAACTGTTTTTT
cdr3_length: 17; j_call: TRBJ1-2; clone_size: -; d_call: TRBD1; v_call: TRBV5-4; cdr3_aa: CASHFRLGTGGVTGYTF; cdr3_nt: TGTGCCAGCCACTTTCGACTCGGGACAGGGGGCGTCACTGGCTACACCTTC
cdr3_length: 13; j_call: TRBJ1-2; clone_size: few; d_call: TRBD1; v_call: TRBV2; cdr3_aa: CASSLWTGSGYTF; cdr3_nt: TGTGCCAGCAGCTTATGGACAGGCTCAGGCTACACCTTC
cdr3_length: 14; j_call: TRBJ2-3; clone_size: few; d_call: TRBD2; v_call: TRBV7-2; cdr3_aa: CASSLAQGRGTQYF; cdr3_nt: TGTGCCAGCAGCTTAGCCCAAGGGAGGGGTACGCAGTATTTT
cdr3_length: 14; j_call: TRBJ1-1; clone_size: once; d_call: -; v_call: TRBV6-5; cdr3_aa: CASTTGTPNTEAFF; cdr3_nt: TGTGCCAGCACTACCGGGACACCTAACACTGAAGCTTTCTTT
cdr3_length: 15; j_call: TRBJ1-2; clone_size: -; d_call: TRBD1; v_call: TRBV6-5; cdr3_aa: CASSYSPRTGVGYTF; cdr3_nt: TGTGCCAGCAGTTACTCACCCCGGACAGGGGTGGGCTACACCTTC
cdr3_length: 14; j_call: TRBJ1-4; clone_size: -; d_call: -; v_call: TRBV20-1; cdr3_aa: CSASRSPTNEKLFF; cdr3_nt: TGCAGTGCTAGTCGGTCACCAACTAATGAAAAACTGTTTTTT
cdr3_length: 14; j_call: TRBJ1-2; clone_size: -; d_call: TRBD1; v_call: TRBV7-8; cdr3_aa: CASTRTGGSYGYTF; cdr3_nt: TGTGCCAGCACAAGGACAGGGGGCTCCTATGGCTACACCTTC
cdr3_length: 14; j_call: TRBJ2-3; clone_size: -; d_call: -; v_call: TRBV2; cdr3_aa: CASSDPGNTDTQYF; cdr3_nt: TGTGCCAGCAGTGATCCCGGGAACACAGATACGCAGTATTTT
cdr3_length: 18; j_call: TRBJ2-6; clone_size: -; d_call: TRBD1; v_call: TRBV24-1; cdr3_aa: CATSDWGTGSSGANVLTF; cdr3_nt: TGTGCCACCAGTGATTGGGGGACAGGCAGCTCTGGGGCCAACGTCCTGACTTTC
cdr3_length: 16; j_call: TRBJ1-1; clone_size: -; d_call: TRBD1; v_call: TRBV5-8; cdr3_aa: CASTSRGRIRNTEAFF; cdr3_nt: TGTGCCAGCACCTCCAGGGGGAGGATTCGGAACACTGAAGCTTTCTTT
cdr3_length: 15; j_call: TRBJ1-1; clone_size: -; d_call: TRBD1; v_call: TRBV19; cdr3_aa: CASTGDRFMNTEAFF; cdr3_nt: TGTGCCAGTACCGGGGACAGGTTCATGAACACTGAAGCTTTCTTT
cdr3_length: 15; j_call: TRBJ1-5; clone_size: -; d_call: -; v_call: TRBV28; cdr3_aa: CASSLRGMRNQPQHF; cdr3_nt: TGTGCCAGCAGTTTAAGGGGTATGCGCAATCAGCCCCAGCATTTT
cdr3_length: 14; j_call: TRBJ1-4; clone_size: -; d_call: -; v_call: TRBV6-1; cdr3_aa: CASSESGANEKLFF; cdr3_nt: TGTGCCAGCAGTGAGTCAGGGGCTAATGAAAAACTGTTTTTT
cdr3_length: 14; j_call: TRBJ2-5; clone_size: -; d_call: -; v_call: TRBV18; cdr3_aa: CASSPGGGQETQYF; cdr3_nt: TGTGCCAGCTCACCAGGGGGAGGCCAAGAGACCCAGTACTTC
cdr3_length: 15; j_call: TRBJ1-1; clone_size: few; d_call: -; v_call: TRBV19; cdr3_aa: CASSRTDTMNTEAFF; cdr3_nt: TGTGCCAGTAGCCGGACAGACACTATGAACACTGAAGCTTTCTTT
cdr3_length: 14; j_call: TRBJ1-1; clone_size: -; d_call: TRBD1; v_call: TRBV7-9; cdr3_aa: CASSFSTGLTEAFF; cdr3_nt: TGTGCCAGCAGCTTCTCGACAGGGCTAACTGAAGCTTTCTTT
cdr3_length: 14; j_call: TRBJ1-1; clone_size: -; d_call: TRBD1; v_call: TRBV11-3; cdr3_aa: CASSLEGQGTEAFF; cdr3_nt: TGTGCCAGCAGCTTAGAGGGACAGGGGACTGAAGCTTTCTTT
cdr3_length: 17; j_call: TRBJ1-2; clone_size: few; d_call: TRBD1; v_call: TRBV7-9; cdr3_aa: CASSLGLRDRGFFGYTF; cdr3_nt: TGTGCCAGCAGCTTAGGCCTTCGGGACAGGGGATTTTTTGGCTACACCTTC
cdr3_length: 15; j_call: TRBJ2-5; clone_size: few; d_call: TRBD2; v_call: TRBV28; cdr3_aa: CASSLAGGYQETQYF; cdr3_nt: TGTGCCAGCAGCCTAGCGGGAGGTTACCAAGAGACCCAGTACTTC
cdr3_length: 14; j_call: TRBJ1-2; clone_size: -; d_call: -; v_call: TRBV6-5; cdr3_aa: CASTVLGLDYGYTF; cdr3_nt: TGTGCCAGCACTGTCCTTGGGCTGGACTATGGCTACACCTTC
cdr3_length: 19; j_call: TRBJ2-1; clone_size: -; d_call: -; v_call: TRBV7-9; cdr3_aa: CASTRPHGPGFRHYNEQFF; cdr3_nt: TGTGCCAGCACCAGACCTCACGGGCCGGGGTTTCGTCATTACAATGAGCAGTTCTTC
cdr3_length: 15; j_call: TRBJ1-2; clone_size: -; d_call: TRBD1; v_call: TRBV5-4; cdr3_aa: CASSARTGGNYGYTF; cdr3_nt: TGTGCCAGCAGCGCGAGAACAGGGGGTAACTATGGCTACACCTTC
cdr3_length: 13; j_call: TRBJ2-1; clone_size: -; d_call: -; v_call: TRBV11-1; cdr3_aa: CASSLGLENEQFF; cdr3_nt: TGTGCCAGCAGCTTAGGACTAGAAAATGAGCAGTTCTTC
cdr3_length: 15; j_call: TRBJ2-1; clone_size: -; d_call: -; v_call: TRBV19; cdr3_aa: CASSIYPGRGVEQFF; cdr3_nt: TGTGCCAGTAGTATATACCCCGGCAGGGGAGTTGAGCAGTTCTTC
cdr3_length: 19; j_call: TRBJ2-3; clone_size: -; d_call: TRBD2; v_call: TRBV10-3; cdr3_aa: CAISEEGLGLAGYRDTQYF; cdr3_nt: TGTGCCATCAGTGAGGAGGGACTCGGACTAGCGGGATACAGAGATACGCAGTATTTT
cdr3_length: 13; j_call: TRBJ2-3; clone_size: -; d_call: -; v_call: TRBV4-1; cdr3_aa: CASSQVIVDTQYF; cdr3_nt: TGCGCCAGCAGCCAAGTAATAGTAGATACGCAGTATTTT
cdr3_length: 13; j_call: TRBJ2-1; clone_size: -; d_call: -; v_call: TRBV5-1; cdr3_aa: CASSAVGGNEQFF; cdr3_nt: TGCGCCAGCAGCGCGGTGGGGGGCAATGAGCAGTTCTTC
cdr3_length: 14; j_call: TRBJ1-4; clone_size: -; d_call: TRBD1; v_call: TRBV5-5; cdr3_aa: CASSRTGGNEKLFF; cdr3_nt: TGTGCCAGCAGCAGGACAGGGGGCAATGAAAAACTGTTTTTT